The 8 T cell receptor beta chains in this list originate from one sample, sequenced in a study of beta chain features in type 1 diabetes. The isolated RNA, all of it, was reverse transcribed, so expressed TCRB transcripts were what got sequenced. Clones were sequenced by immunoSEQ multiplex PCR, and TCRdb holds only the in-frame ones, with some missing. The sample lists roughly 450,000 clones, roughly 14% seen once, with roughly 0.035% in the top ten. Sequencing input: naive CD4+ T cells from blood. The receptors were gathered from a man aged 25 to 40 in good health.

The V call is TRBV4-1, the J call TRBJ2-2, with D unclear. This CDR3 region has 15 residues. The V end was cut by 0 bases, the J end by 2 bases, with 7 bases between. Germline CDR1 reads MGHRA; CDR2 reads YSYEKL. The CDR3, as DNA: TGCGCCAGCAGCCAAGACAGGAAAAACACCGGGGAGCTGTTTTTT. Translation gives CASSQDRKNTGELFF.

V is TRBV12-5 and J is TRBJ2-4; tentative D call: TRBD2 (7 bases). V lost 5 bases to trimming and J lost 7 bases, with 15 bases between them. The CDR3 is 14 amino acids. Germline V gene data show CDR1 as LGHNT and CDR2 as FRNRAP. The CDR3 loop reads CASGKAGRGNIQYF. The CDR3 DNA sequence: TGTGCTAGTGGTAAAGCGGGGAGGGGGAACATTCAGTACTTC.

This clone occurred a few times. The chain employs TRBV14 and TRBJ1-2; D ambiguous. Germline V gene lookup returns CDR1 SGHDN and CDR2 FVKESK. V lost 0 bases to trimming and J lost 13 bases, with 9 bases between them. The CDR3 contains 11 residues. The CDR3: CASSQDRFRTF. The CDR3 bases are TGTGCCAGCAGCCAAGACCGATTCCGCACCTTC.

The V and J genes are TRBV25-1 and TRBJ1-1; D gene unclear. Trimming stripped 0 bases from V and 7 bases from J, with 12 bases between. Per the germline V gene, CDR1 is MGHDK and CDR2 is SYGVNS. The CDR3 spans 14 residues. DNA of the CDR3: TGTGCCAGCAGTGAATATCAGTGGGAAGATGAAGCTTTCTTT. Protein product: CASSEYQWEDEAFF.

This clone has just a few counts. CDR3 sequence reads: CATSRGLAPDTQYF. The CDR3 DNA follows: TGTGCCACCAGCAGAGGGCTAGCGCCAGATACGCAGTATTTT. The chain is built from TRBV15 and TRBJ2-3; maybe TRBD2 (6 bases). Germline CDR1 and CDR2: LNHNV and YYDKDF (reference sequence). V lost 1 base, J lost 4 bases, and 9 bases lay in between. The CDR3 sequence is 14 residues long.

The chain combines TRBV29-1 with TRBJ1-2; 10 bases are shared with TRBD1. Trimming at V came to 6 bases and at J to 5 bases, leaving 6 bases not matched to a gene. The CDR3 contains 13 residues. From germline, CDR1 is SQVTM and CDR2 ANQGSEA. This CDR3 reads CSVRDRGDYGYTF. DNA of the CDR3: TGCAGCGTCCGGGACAGGGGTGATTATGGCTACACCTTC.

This clone was counted only a few times. This chain joins TRBV5-4 and TRBJ1-2, with D possibly being TRBD1 (6 bases). This CDR3 comprises 12 residues. V was cut by 3 bases and J by 7 bases, with 10 bases left in between. Germline V gene lookup returns CDR1 SGHNT and CDR2 YYREEE (reference sequence). The DNA of the CDR3 is TGTGCCAGCAGCTCCCCGGGGGCTGGCTACACCTTC. Translating it yields CASSSPGAGYTF.

The CDR3 here is CATSRVHGDGYTF. The CDR3 DNA sequence: TGTGCCACCAGCAGAGTTCACGGCGACGGCTACACCTTC. This chain connects TRBV15 to TRBJ1-2; unclear D gene. The germline V and J ends were trimmed by 1 base and 8 bases, with 11 bases remaining between them. This CDR3 contains 13 residues. CDR1 is LNHNV, CDR2 YYDKDF, per germline (reference sequence).